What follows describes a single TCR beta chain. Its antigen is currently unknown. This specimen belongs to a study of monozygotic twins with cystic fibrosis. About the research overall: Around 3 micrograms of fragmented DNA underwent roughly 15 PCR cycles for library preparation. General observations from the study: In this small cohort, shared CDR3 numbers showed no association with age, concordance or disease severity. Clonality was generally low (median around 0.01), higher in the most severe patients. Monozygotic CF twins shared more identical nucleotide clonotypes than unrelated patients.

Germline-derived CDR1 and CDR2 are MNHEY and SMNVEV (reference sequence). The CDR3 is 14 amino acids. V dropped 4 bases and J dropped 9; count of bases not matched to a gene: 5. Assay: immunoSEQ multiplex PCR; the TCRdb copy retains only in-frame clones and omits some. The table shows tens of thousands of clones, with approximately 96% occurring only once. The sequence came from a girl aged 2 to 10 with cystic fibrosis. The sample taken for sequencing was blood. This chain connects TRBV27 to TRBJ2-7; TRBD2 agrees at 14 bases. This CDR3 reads CASSYGTSGRGQYF. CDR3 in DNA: TGTGCCAGCAGTTACGGGACTAGCGGGAGAGGGCAGTACTTC.